The 26 T cell receptor beta chains listed next were all sequenced from one sample in a study of shared clonotypes between healthy human individuals. The method was immunoSEQ multiplex PCR; TCRdb's version includes in-frame clones alone and lacks a portion of them. In the table there are some 240,000 clones, approximately 65% of which are singletons. Material: memory CD4+ T cells sorted from blood. Sample subset: CD45RA-negative fraction. The receptors stem from a man aged 25 to 45 in good health.

The chain has TRBV14 and TRBJ2-3, with D possibly being TRBD1 (6 bases). This CDR3 spans 13 amino acids. The V and J ends lost 4 bases and 6 bases respectively, with 11 bases between them. Germline-derived CDR1 and CDR2 are SGHDN and FVKESK. The CDR3 DNA follows: TGTGCCAGCAGCCCAGACAGGCTGGATACGCAGTATTTT. This translates into CASSPDRLDTQYF.

V and J are TRBV30 and TRBJ2-5; weak D call: TRBD1 (6 bases). This CDR3 is 14 amino acids long. Germline CDR1 is GTSNPN and CDR2 is SVGIG (reference sequence). V gave up 1 base and J gave up 6 bases, with 15 bases separating them. Here the CDR3 DNA reads TGTGCCTGGAGTGCCGGACAGTCAGTTCAGACCCAGTACTTC. It translates to CAWSAGQSVQTQYF. The variable domain in full, with the rest retrieved from reference TRBV30 and TRBJ2-5, is SQTIHQWPATLVQPVGSPLSLECTVEGTSNPNLYWYRQAAGRGLQLLFYSVGIGQISSEVPQNLSASRPQDRQFILSSKKLLLSDSGFYLCAWSAGQSVQTQYFGPGTRLLVL.

The J gene is TRBJ2-1, the V gene TRBV5-4, with 8 bases fitting TRBD2. Looked up from germline, CDR1 is SGHNT and CDR2 is YYREEE (reference sequence). The CDR3 contains 16 residues. With 4 bases clipped from V and 1 base from J, the junction kept 7 bases outside the gene matches. CDR3 amino acids: CASSGGAGGSYNEQFF. The CDR3 DNA reads as TGTGCCAGCAGCGGGGGGGCGGGAGGATCCTACAATGAGCAGTTCTTC.

The gene calls are TRBV5-6 and TRBJ1-1; D is unclear. The V end lost 5 bases, the J end lost 6 bases, and 8 bases lay between the germline ends. Germline loops: CDR1 SGHDT, CDR2 YYEEEE. The CDR3 consists of 11 residues. CDR3 protein: CASSRFAEAFF. DNA for the CDR3: TGTGCCAGCAGTCGATTCGCTGAAGCTTTCTTT.

The DNA for the CDR3 is TGTGCCAGCAGCCCTCTAGCGGAGCTCAATGAGCAGTTCTTC. This sequence encodes CASSPLAELNEQFF. The chain links TRBV7-3 to TRBJ2-1; TRBD2 aligns across 7 bases. CDR1 and CDR2 (germline): SGHTA, FQGTGA. V dropped 5 bases and J dropped 6; count of bases not matched to a gene: 7. CDR3 length equals 14 residues.

This rearrangement joins TRBV7-9 to TRBJ2-5; unclear D gene. Trimming took off 2 bases at V and 6 bases at J, with 16 bases between the two ends. This CDR3 spans 15 amino acids. Germline values: CDR1 SEHNR, CDR2 FQNEAQ (reference sequence). CDR3 in amino acids: CASSLFGSWPQTQYF. The DNA of the CDR3 is TGTGCCAGCAGCTTATTCGGCAGTTGGCCGCAGACCCAGTACTTC.

This chain connects TRBV7-8 to TRBJ2-1; 9 bases map to TRBD2. The CDR3 consists of 17 residues. Germline trimming cut 4 bases from V and 1 base from J; bases unmatched to any gene: 8. Per germline, CDR1 SGHVS and CDR2 FQNEAQ. The CDR3 coding sequence is TGTGCCAGCAGCTCCTCCTTAGCGGGAGCGTCCTACAATGAGCAGTTCTTC. This codes for CASSSSLAGASYNEQFF. Full variable domain (outside the CDR3, taken from reference TRBV7-8 and TRBJ2-1): GAGVSQSPRYKVAKRGQDVALRCDPISGHVSLFWYQQALGQGPEFLTYFQNEAQLDKSGLPSDRFFAERPEGSVSTLKIQRTQQEDSAVYLCASSSSLAGASYNEQFFGPGTRLTVL.

The rearrangement joins TRBV11-3 to TRBJ2-2; D remains unclear. V shed 0 bases and J shed 4 bases, with 6 bases lying between them. Germline V CDR1 and CDR2: SGHNT, YENEEA. The CDR3 sequence is 14 residues long. CDR3 region: CASSLDGSTGELFF. CDR3 coding DNA: TGTGCCAGCAGCTTAGATGGCTCCACCGGGGAGCTGTTTTTT.

In DNA form, the CDR3 reads TGTGCCAGCAGCCGATTAGCCGGGACTAGCACAGATACGCAGTATTTT. It encodes CASSRLAGTSTDTQYF. V gene TRBV7-9 combines with J gene TRBJ2-3; tentatively, D is TRBD2 (6 bases). The CDR3 loop spans 16 amino acids. Trimming removed 5 bases at V and 0 bases at J, with 15 bases between. Germline CDR1 and CDR2: SEHNR and FQNEAQ (reference sequence).

This clone was recorded at least ten times. The chain uses TRBV4-3 and TRBJ2-3, with 7 bases aligning to TRBD2. The V gene's germline CDR1 is LGHNA and CDR2 YSLEER. V lost 1 base and J lost 6; bases outside the gene matches: 7. The CDR3 consists of 15 residues. As DNA, the CDR3 is TGCGCCAGCAGCCAAGGGGAGCGGGATGGCGATACGCAGTATTTT. It encodes CASSQGERDGDTQYF.

In its sample, this clone was seen once. The genes are TRBV18 and TRBJ1-5, with 9 bases identical to TRBD1. V trimming: 2 bases; J trimming: 7 bases; junction bases outside the gene matches: 9. Germline CDR1 KGHSH, CDR2 LQKENI. This CDR3 region has 16 residues. The CDR3 DNA follows: TGTGCCAGCTCACCATCCGGGACAGGGTTTCGGCAGCCCCAGCATTTT. Protein product: CASSPSGTGFRQPQHF.

The rearrangement joins TRBV7-2 to TRBJ2-7; D is uncertain. The length of the CDR3 is 14 residues. Germline CDR1 and CDR2: SGHTA and FQGNSA. With 1 base removed from V and 12 bases from J, the gap between germline ends came to 19 bases. CDR3 sequence: CASSLDSLQYRPYF. CDR3 in DNA: TGTGCCAGCAGCTTAGATAGCCTACAATACCGTCCGTACTTC.

This clone was recorded at least ten times. The chain combines TRBV27 with TRBJ2-6; D might be TRBD2 (7 bases). The CDR3 is 16 residues long. With 3 bases removed from V and 4 bases from J, the gap between germline ends came to 13 bases. Germline loops: CDR1 MNHEY, CDR2 SMNVEV (reference sequence). Here the CDR3 reads CASSFAGAEGANVLTF. As DNA, the CDR3 is TGTGCCAGCAGTTTCGCGGGGGCGGAAGGGGCCAACGTCCTGACTTTC.

V is TRBV7-3 and J is TRBJ2-1, with TRBD1 as a possible D gene (5 bases). The V end lost 5 bases, the J end lost 2 bases, and 13 bases lay between the germline ends. Germline CDR1 is SGHTA and CDR2 is FQGTGA. The CDR3 spans 15 residues. CDR3 sequence reads: CASSEMAGTYNEQFF. The DNA of the CDR3 is TGTGCCAGCAGCGAAATGGCAGGGACCTACAATGAGCAGTTCTTC.

Here the CDR3 reads CASSPGAGRSSYNEQFF. The CDR3 DNA reads TGCGCCAGCAGCCCTGGGGCGGGGCGGAGCTCCTACAATGAGCAGTTCTTC. The V and J genes are TRBV5-1 and TRBJ2-1; D may be TRBD2 (6 bases). V was pared by 4 bases and J by 0 bases, with 17 bases between. The CDR3 spans 17 residues. From germline, CDR1 is SGHRS and CDR2 YFSETQ.

J is TRBJ2-5 and V is TRBV16; 7 bases are a match to TRBD2. From germline, CDR1 is KGHSY and CDR2 FQNENV. This CDR3 is 15 amino acids long. The ends lost 4 bases at V and 4 bases at J; junction bases unmatched: 9. For the CDR3, the DNA is TGTGCCAGCAGCCCCGTGTCGGGGGGAGGAGAGACCCAGTACTTC. It codes for CASSPVSGGGETQYF.

Comments on this clone: The sample carries other DNA sequences with the same CDR3. The chain uses TRBV2 and TRBJ1-5; D gene unclear. CDR3 length equals 13 residues. Germline assignment: CDR1 SNHLY and CDR2 FYNNEI. V shed 4 bases and J shed 4 bases, with 8 bases lying between them. The CDR3 loop is CASSVDGNQPQHF. The CDR3 DNA follows: TGTGCCAGCAGTGTGGACGGGAATCAGCCCCAGCATTTT.

The rearrangement joins TRBV23-1 to TRBJ2-5; weak D call: TRBD1 (5 bases). TRBV23-1 is designated an ORF whose function remains uncertain. With 2 bases removed from V and 7 bases from J, the gap between germline ends came to 11 bases. The length of the CDR3 is 13 residues. As DNA, the CDR3 is TGCGCCAGCAGTCAAAAAGGGGTCGGGACCCAGTACTTC. As protein: CASSQKGVGTQYF.

This clone was picked up a small number of times. The V gene is TRBV6-5, the J gene TRBJ2-2; D not resolved. The CDR3 spans 15 residues. Germline V gives CDR1 MNHEY, CDR2 SVGAGI. Trimming removed 2 bases from V and 2 bases from J, with 9 bases in between. This chain's CDR3 is CASSYVGINTGELFF. The CDR3, as DNA: TGTGCCAGCAGTTACGTAGGAATTAACACCGGGGAGCTGTTTTTT.

The chain links TRBV10-3 to TRBJ1-1; 7 bases fit TRBD1. Germline V lookup: CDR1 ENHRY, CDR2 SYGVKD. J lost 1 base, V lost 6 bases, and 11 bases had no gene match. This CDR3 is 16 amino acids long. The CDR3 here is CAISLDFGTANTEAFF. CDR3 sequence (DNA): TGTGCCATCAGCTTAGATTTCGGGACAGCGAACACTGAAGCTTTCTTT.

The CDR3 spells CASSPGDYGYTF. The CDR3 DNA reads TGTGCCAGCAGTCCAGGGGACTATGGCTACACCTTC. This chain uses TRBV2 with TRBJ1-2; weak D call: TRBD1 (6 bases). The CDR3 totals 12 residues. The V gene lost 5 bases and the J gene lost 3 bases, with 7 bases spanning the gap. CDR1 is SNHLY, CDR2 FYNNEI, per germline.

The chain's CDR3 is CASSRGQGATLETQYF. As DNA, the CDR3 is TGCGCCAGCAGCCGCGGACAGGGGGCCACTTTAGAGACCCAGTACTTC. The chain recombines TRBV5-1 with TRBJ2-5; 11 bases fit TRBD1. Germline CDR1 and CDR2: SGHRS and YFSETQ. CDR3 length: 16 amino acids. V trimming: 4 bases; J trimming: 4 bases; junction bases outside the gene matches: 9.

This chain connects TRBV27 to TRBJ1-1; tentative D call: TRBD1 (6 bases). V was pared by 10 bases and J by 1 base, with 13 bases between. Germline V gene data show CDR1 as MNHEY and CDR2 as SMNVEV (reference sequence). The CDR3 covers 13 residues. DNA of the CDR3: TGTGCCACCGAAGACAGGCCGAACACTGAAGCTTTCTTT. Its protein product is CATEDRPNTEAFF.

This clone was observed once. V is TRBV5-1 and J is TRBJ2-5; TRBD1 aligns across 7 bases. Germline assignment: CDR1 SGHRS and CDR2 YFSETQ. Trimming removed 0 bases from V and 4 bases from J; junction bases left unmatched: 6. This CDR3 is built from 15 residues. The CDR3 nucleotides are TGCGCCAGCAGCTTGGGGCAGGGGGTTTTAGAGACCCAGTACTTC. It translates to CASSLGQGVLETQYF.

This clone has only a few counts. Within the sample, other DNA sequences also encode this same CDR3. CDR3 bases: TGTGCCAGCAGCTTGGGAGGGGGGTTCCTCGGCGGCTACACCTTC. It yields the protein CASSLGGGFLGGYTF. V gene TRBV7-8 combines with J gene TRBJ1-2; D is possibly TRBD1 (6 bases). The germline gives CDR1 SGHVS, CDR2 FQNEAQ. Deletions cut 3 bases from V and 8 bases from J, with 19 bases between. The CDR3 is 15 amino acids.

This clone appeared a single time. This chain connects TRBV7-6 to TRBJ2-1; possible D gene TRBD2, 6 bases. CDR1 and CDR2 from the germline V gene are SGHVS and FNYEAQ. The CDR3 covers 15 residues. Trimming stripped 4 bases from V and 5 bases from J, with 15 bases between. The CDR3 DNA follows: TGTGCCAGCAGCTCCGGGCCCCGCGGGAACAATGAGCAGTTCTTC. This encodes CASSSGPRGNNEQFF.